Listed below are T cell receptor beta chains from one sample, sequenced in a study of blood T cell repertoires in COVID-19. Profiling relied on immunoSEQ multiplex PCR, and the TCRdb table lists in-frame clones only, not all of them. The sample shows roughly 200,000 clones, more than 75% of them seen only once. Input material: peripheral blood. The receptors originated from a woman in her thirties or forties with COVID-19, enrolled during active disease. CDR3s include the opening cysteine and the closing phenylalanine or tryptophan. D genes are given only for firm matches. Rows may omit the clone size; those that give it use once, few, many or a size class.

j_gene: TRBJ2-1
v_gene: TRBV4-1
d_gene: TRBD2
len: 18
abundance: few
CDR3aa: CASSTGTSGRATYNEQFF
CDR3nt: TGCGCCAGCAGCACCGGGACTAGCGGGAGGGCTACATACAATGAGCAGTTCTTC

j_gene: TRBJ2-2
v_gene: TRBV7-9
d_gene: NA
len: 15
abundance: NA
CDR3aa: CASSFAGLDTGELFF
CDR3nt: TGTGCCAGCAGCTTCGCAGGGTTGGACACCGGGGAGCTGTTTTTT

j_gene: TRBJ1-6
v_gene: TRBV6-5
d_gene: NA
len: 15
abundance: NA
CDR3aa: CASSYSVSFNSPLHF
CDR3nt: TGTGCCAGCAGTTACTCGGTCAGTTTTAATTCACCCCTCCACTTT

j_gene: TRBJ2-1
v_gene: TRBV27
d_gene: TRBD1
len: 15
abundance: NA
CDR3aa: CASSLSTGWDNEQFF
CDR3nt: TGTGCCAGCAGTTTATCGACAGGGTGGGACAATGAGCAGTTCTTC

j_gene: TRBJ2-2
v_gene: TRBV7-8
d_gene: TRBD1
len: 15
abundance: NA
CDR3aa: CASSFWTGNTGELFF
CDR3nt: TGTGCCAGCAGCTTTTGGACAGGGAACACCGGGGAGCTGTTTTTT

j_gene: TRBJ1-2
v_gene: TRBV25-1
d_gene: NA
len: 14
abundance: NA
CDR3aa: CASRTSGGTYGYTF
CDR3nt: TGTGCCAGCAGAACCTCAGGAGGTACCTATGGCTACACCTTC

j_gene: TRBJ2-4
v_gene: TRBV5-1
d_gene: TRBD1
len: 20
abundance: NA
CDR3aa: CASSPLQGATIIGAKNIQYF
CDR3nt: TGCGCCAGCAGCCCTTTACAGGGGGCGACGATTATCGGGGCCAAAAACATTCAGTACTTC

j_gene: TRBJ2-2
v_gene: TRBV30
d_gene: TRBD2
len: 16
abundance: many
CDR3aa: CAWRGIAGAVAGELFF
CDR3nt: TGTGCCTGGCGGGGTATAGCGGGAGCGGTGGCCGGGGAGCTGTTTTTT

j_gene: TRBJ1-2
v_gene: TRBV11-2
d_gene: TRBD1
len: 15
abundance: NA
CDR3aa: CASSLGGQGAGGYTF
CDR3nt: TGTGCCAGCAGCTTAGGCGGACAGGGGGCGGGCGGCTACACCTTC

j_gene: TRBJ2-7
v_gene: TRBV2
d_gene: NA
len: 10
abundance: NA
CDR3aa: CASSRVEQYF
CDR3nt: TGTGCCAGCAGCCGGGTCGAGCAGTACTTC

j_gene: TRBJ2-6
v_gene: TRBV5-4
d_gene: NA
len: 15
abundance: NA
CDR3aa: CASSVLNSGANVLTF
CDR3nt: TGTGCCAGCAGCGTACTTAACTCTGGGGCCAACGTCCTGACTTTC

j_gene: TRBJ1-1
v_gene: TRBV5-8
d_gene: NA
len: 12
abundance: NA
CDR3aa: CASSFGGPEAFF
CDR3nt: TGTGCCAGCAGCTTCGGAGGCCCCGAAGCTTTCTTT

j_gene: TRBJ1-2
v_gene: TRBV3-1/TRBV3-2
d_gene: NA
len: 16
abundance: NA
CDR3aa: CASSHLTQGTNYGYTF
CDR3nt: TGTGCCAGCAGCCACCTCACGCAGGGGACTAACTATGGCTACACCTTC

j_gene: TRBJ2-6
v_gene: TRBV7-8
d_gene: NA
len: 15
abundance: few
CDR3aa: CASSFGLSGANVLTF
CDR3nt: TGTGCCAGCAGCTTTGGCCTCTCTGGGGCCAACGTCCTGACTTTC

j_gene: TRBJ2-3
v_gene: TRBV19
d_gene: NA
len: 12
abundance: NA
CDR3aa: CASRAGSDTQYF
CDR3nt: TGTGCCAGTAGGGCAGGTTCCGATACGCAGTATTTT

j_gene: TRBJ2-4
v_gene: TRBV6-2/TRBV6-3
d_gene: NA
len: 15
abundance: NA
CDR3aa: CASSYRVLAKNIQYF
CDR3nt: TGTGCCAGCAGTTACCGCGTCCTAGCCAAAAACATTCAGTACTTC

j_gene: TRBJ2-4
v_gene: TRBV10-3
d_gene: NA
len: 15
abundance: NA
CDR3aa: CAISEAGLAKNIQYF
CDR3nt: TGTGCCATCAGTGAGGCGGGACTAGCCAAAAACATTCAGTACTTC

j_gene: TRBJ2-2
v_gene: TRBV5-4
d_gene: NA
len: 14
abundance: NA
CDR3aa: CASNRDLGTGELFF
CDR3nt: TGTGCCAGCAACCGGGACTTGGGGACCGGGGAGCTGTTTTTT

j_gene: TRBJ2-3
v_gene: TRBV7-9
d_gene: NA
len: 10
abundance: few
CDR3aa: CATGTDTQYF
CDR3nt: TGTGCCACTGGCACAGATACGCAGTATTTT

j_gene: TRBJ1-1
v_gene: TRBV5-4
d_gene: NA
len: 15
abundance: NA
CDR3aa: CASSGGSPLNTEAFF
CDR3nt: TGTGCCAGCAGCGGGGGGTCCCCTCTGAACACTGAAGCTTTCTTT

j_gene: TRBJ2-7
v_gene: TRBV7-9
d_gene: TRBD2
len: 14
abundance: NA
CDR3aa: CASSPTSGRNEQYF
CDR3nt: TGTGCCAGCAGTCCAACTAGCGGGAGAAACGAGCAGTACTTC

j_gene: TRBJ1-4
v_gene: TRBV2
d_gene: TRBD1
len: 15
abundance: NA
CDR3aa: CASSLGSGTAEKLFF
CDR3nt: TGTGCCAGCAGTTTGGGATCCGGGACAGCAGAAAAACTGTTTTTT

j_gene: TRBJ1-2
v_gene: TRBV6-5
d_gene: NA
len: 13
abundance: NA
CDR3aa: CASRSQGNYGYTF
CDR3nt: TGTGCCAGCAGGTCCCAGGGAAACTATGGCTACACCTTC

j_gene: TRBJ1-2
v_gene: TRBV28
d_gene: NA
len: 11
abundance: NA
CDR3aa: CASRHLYGYTF
CDR3nt: TGTGCCAGCAGACACCTGTATGGCTACACCTTC

j_gene: TRBJ2-5
v_gene: TRBV7-8
d_gene: NA
len: 16
abundance: few
CDR3aa: CASSPTFLALQETQYF
CDR3nt: TGTGCCAGCAGCCCAACCTTCCTTGCGCTACAAGAGACCCAGTACTTC

j_gene: TRBJ1-2
v_gene: TRBV11-1
d_gene: NA
len: 14
abundance: NA
CDR3aa: CASSLYVSNYGYTF
CDR3nt: TGTGCCAGCAGCTTATATGTTTCTAACTATGGCTACACCTTC

j_gene: TRBJ2-2
v_gene: TRBV2
d_gene: NA
len: 15
abundance: NA
CDR3aa: CASSETARSTGELFF
CDR3nt: TGTGCCAGCAGTGAAACGGCGAGGAGCACCGGGGAGCTGTTTTTT

j_gene: TRBJ2-7
v_gene: TRBV18
d_gene: NA
len: 14
abundance: NA
CDR3aa: CASSEATGYYEQYF
CDR3nt: TGTGCCAGCTCGGAGGCCACAGGGTATTACGAGCAGTACTTC

j_gene: TRBJ2-1
v_gene: TRBV5-4
d_gene: NA
len: 17
abundance: NA
CDR3aa: CASSLFGGASSYNEQFF
CDR3nt: TGTGCCAGCAGCTTGTTCGGCGGGGCGAGCTCCTACAATGAGCAGTTCTTC

j_gene: TRBJ1-6
v_gene: TRBV5-1
d_gene: TRBD1
len: 14
abundance: NA
CDR3aa: CASSQDRGGSPLHF
CDR3nt: TGCGCCAGCAGCCAGGACAGGGGTGGGTCACCCCTCCACTTT

j_gene: TRBJ2-7
v_gene: TRBV5-4
d_gene: NA
len: 16
abundance: NA
CDR3aa: CASSLAPVEGAYEQYF
CDR3nt: TGTGCCAGCAGCTTGGCCCCGGTAGAGGGAGCCTACGAGCAGTACTTC

j_gene: TRBJ1-1
v_gene: TRBV4-2
d_gene: TRBD1
len: 16
abundance: NA
CDR3aa: CASSQGGDRMNTEAFF
CDR3nt: TGTGCCAGCAGCCAAGGCGGGGACAGGATGAACACTGAAGCTTTCTTT

j_gene: TRBJ2-7
v_gene: TRBV4-1
d_gene: TRBD1
len: 12
abundance: NA
CDR3aa: CASSPGTVEQYF
CDR3nt: TGCGCCAGCAGCCCAGGGACAGTCGAGCAGTACTTC

j_gene: TRBJ1-1
v_gene: TRBV10-1
d_gene: NA
len: 16
abundance: NA
CDR3aa: CASSDIQGRFGTEAFF
CDR3nt: TGCGCCAGCAGTGATATACAGGGAAGGTTCGGCACTGAAGCTTTCTTT